The entry below gives a single TCR beta chain sequence along with its context. Its target antigen remains unknown. No qualities accompany the bases; no much larger clone lies one base away. The sample comes from a study of blood T cell repertoires in COVID-19 (dated by TCRdb to between 2020 and 2021). About the study as a whole: Samples from collaborators originated in the United States, Italy and Spain and spanned both the acute and convalescent phases of COVID-19. Subjects who had been exposed to COVID-19, were actively infected with it, or had recovered from it provided the deeply sampled blood TCRbeta repertoires that made up the dataset. The samples were drawn from two sources: the first 160 participants of the ongoing ImmuneRACE study, and 1,000 to 1,500 subjects contributed by 6 global collaborators. The repertoires were made available in a free public database intended to serve as a resource for research on the immune response to SARS-CoV-2. Sample metadata almost always included a de-identified subject ID, COVID-19 status, age in years and sex. The material from the prospective study consisted of cDNA or gDNA derived from T cells, B-cell-depleted T cells, or PBMCs. Where available, HLA class I and class II types were obtained from metadata supplied by the sample provider rather than from assay-based typing. Beyond this particular receptor, the publication reports: Clinical and demographic metadata were provided uncurated, with the amount varying by source and participant.

Participants in the prospective study were enrolled through a virtual design, were aged about 18 to 90 years, and lived in roughly 26 United States geographic areas. In the prospective study, cohorts were assigned on the basis of participant-reported clinical history obtained from a screening survey and a study questionnaire. Recovered participants in ImmuneRACE Cohort 3 were defined by two consecutive negative NP/OP PCR tests, clearance by a healthcare professional, or resolution of symptoms. In the prospective study, whole blood, serum and a nasopharyngeal or oropharyngeal swab were collected from each participant by mobile phlebotomists. Participants in the prospective study had the option to provide additional blood draws and questionnaires over a roughly 2-month period. Prospective study blood samples were shipped either frozen or at room temperature before DNA extraction. V loses 6 bases at its end and J loses 7 bases; junction bases beyond the gene matches: 11. The CDR3 runs 16 residues from the cysteine to the phenylalanine. The kept DNA is CDR3 alone, 48 bases in frame from the first base. CDR1 LNHDA and CDR2 SQIVND were looked up in the germline V gene (reference sequence).

TCRbeta CDR3 regions were amplified from genomic DNA by means of the immunoSEQ Assay, a bias-controlled multiplex PCR. Per the source publication's procedure: The number of nucleated cells in each sample was estimated from the amplification of reference gene primers within the assay. Sequence reads were collapsed and filtered to measure the absolute abundance of every unique TCRbeta CDR3 rearrangement. Productive Simpson clonality was computed per sample as the square root of Simpson's diversity index over productive rearrangements. The clones in this table, taken by TCRdb from immuneACCESS, are in-frame only. Not every clone is retained; where verified, under half of the shortfall comes from an unresolved V gene, and the cause of the rest is unknown. V, J and clone size are taken as reported in that table, and D and trimming were inferred from the DNA itself. The table for this sample lists 250,000 to 350,000 clones; around 90% of them were counted only once. The ten largest account for approximately 5.2% of the sample.

Sequenced sample: PBMCs or T cells enriched from blood (not recorded which). This sequence uses TRBV19 and TRBJ1-6; 8 of the junction bases match TRBD1. The TCR originated in a woman aged 25-40 years who had recovered from COVID-19. At the DNA level, the sequence is TGTGCCAGTAGAGGTCCTACGGGACAGGTGAATTCACCCCTCCACTTT. Translated, it reads CASRGPTGQVNSPLHF.